This T cell receptor (beta chain) derives from a study of T cells in Graves' hyperthyroidism and ophthalmopathy. The wider study: It was at initial diagnosis, before any treatment, that peripheral blood was collected.

This CDR3 comprises 15 residues. The germline gives CDR1 SGHTA, CDR2 FQGNSA. Trimming took 7 bases from V and 9 from J; bases not matched to a gene: 10. The TCR beta CDR3 regions underwent amplification using RNA transcripts as the source. The TCR CDR3 first-round RT-PCR relied on the HTBI primer set. Each CDR3 protein is one row after TCRdb ran MiXCR on the multiplex PCR reads. Among some 770,000 distinct CDR3 sequences listed, over 15% were seen once. Patients counted as stable if ophthalmopathy did not develop within 18 months. The diagnoses drew upon clinical symptoms, serum thyroxine and TRAb, thyroid ultrasound and orbital computed tomography. Using less than 12 ml of fresh peripheral blood, PBMCs were prepared. This clonotype was seen ten or more times.

The material sequenced was blood. The clonotype comes from a man aged 18 to 35 with Graves' hyperthyroidism. V usage is TRBV7-2 and J usage is TRBJ2-1; 12 nucleotides line up with TRBD2. The CDR3 bases are TGTGCCAGCACCCCTAGCGGGAGGGCCCTCGGTGAGCAGTTCTTC. Its protein is CASTPSGRALGEQFF.